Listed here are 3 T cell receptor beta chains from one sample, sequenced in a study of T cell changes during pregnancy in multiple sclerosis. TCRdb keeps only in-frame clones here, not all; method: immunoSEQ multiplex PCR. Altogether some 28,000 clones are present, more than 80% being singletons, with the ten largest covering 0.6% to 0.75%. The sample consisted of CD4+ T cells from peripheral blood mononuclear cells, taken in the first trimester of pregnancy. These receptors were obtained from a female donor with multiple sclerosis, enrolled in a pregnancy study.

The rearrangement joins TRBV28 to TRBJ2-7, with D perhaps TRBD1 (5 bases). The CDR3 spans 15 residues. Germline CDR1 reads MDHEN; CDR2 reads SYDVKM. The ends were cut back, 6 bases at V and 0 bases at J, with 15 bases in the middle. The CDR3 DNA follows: TGTGCCAGCAGACCAGGGTCGGTACCCTCCTACGAGCAGTACTTC. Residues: CASRPGSVPSYEQYF.

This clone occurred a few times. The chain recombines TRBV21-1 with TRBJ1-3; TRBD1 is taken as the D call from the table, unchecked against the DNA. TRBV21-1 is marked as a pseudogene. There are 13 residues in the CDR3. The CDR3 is CASSNRVRNTIYF. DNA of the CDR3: TGTGCCAGCAGCAACAGGGTGAGAAACACCATATATTTT.

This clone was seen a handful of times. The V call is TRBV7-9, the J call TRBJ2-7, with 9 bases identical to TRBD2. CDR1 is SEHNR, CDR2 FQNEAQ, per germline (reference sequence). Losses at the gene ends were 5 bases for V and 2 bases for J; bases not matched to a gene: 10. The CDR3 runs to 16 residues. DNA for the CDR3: TGTGCCAGCAGCCTCTCTTTAGCGGGGGCCGCCTACGAGCAGTACTTC. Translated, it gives CASSLSLAGAAYEQYF.